The clone carrying this T cell receptor (beta chain) came up a few times. These data come from a study of T cells in Graves' hyperthyroidism and ophthalmopathy. It was RNA transcripts that yielded the amplified TCR beta CDR3 regions. Using the HTBI primer set, a first-round RT-PCR was run on the TCR CDR3. TCRdb analysed the multiplex PCR reads with MiXCR anew, one entry per CDR3 protein. The repertoire holds a few hundred thousand distinct CDR3 sequences, with around 25% as singletons. The CDR3 contains 13 residues. In germline, CDR1 is MNHEY, CDR2 SVGAGI. The germline V and J ends were trimmed by 2 bases and 5 bases, with 9 bases remaining between them.

The source of this sequence is a man in his fifties with Graves' hyperthyroidism. Sequencing was done on a sample of blood. The chain links TRBV6-5 to TRBJ2-5; no clear D. CDR3 coding DNA: TGTGCCAGCAGTTACGACGGTAGGGAGACCCAGTACTTC. Its translation: CASSYDGRETQYF.